This TCR beta chain was identified during a study of blood T cell repertoires in COVID-19. Looking at the study overall: Italy, Spain and the United States were the sources of the convalescent and acute COVID-19 samples. PBMCs, B-cell-depleted T cells, or T cells provided the cDNA or gDNA that made up the material.

Seattle patients were enrolled while actively infected and followed longitudinally. Original handling: Counts of nucleated cells, estimated from reference gene primer amplification, were obtained. The data were produced by immunoSEQ multiplex PCR, yet TCRdb's version contains in-frame clones alone and is incomplete. The V and J calls and the clone size are those of that table, but D and trimming were determined from the DNA. The sample holds about 270,000 clones, about 83% seen once. The CDR3 is 13 amino acids. V dropped 5 bases and J dropped 3 bases, with 14 bases sitting between them. CDR1 is SQVTM, CDR2 ANQGSEA, per germline.

This TCR derives from a woman aged 80 or over with COVID-19, enrolled during active disease. Sequenced sample: peripheral blood. This chain uses TRBV29-1 with TRBJ2-7; a weak D match, TRBD2 (6 bases). This chain's CDR3 is CSVSKGGLYEQYF. CDR3 nucleotides: TGCAGCGTTAGTAAGGGAGGACTCTACGAGCAGTACTTC.